The source of this T cell receptor (beta chain) is a study of blood T cell repertoires in COVID-19. Across the study: The United States, Italy and Spain were the sources of the acute and convalescent COVID-19 samples. PBMCs, B-cell-depleted T cells, or T cells were the source of the cDNA or gDNA that made up the material.

Per the original methods: For nucleated cells, counts were estimated from reference gene primer amplification. Sequenced by immunoSEQ multiplex PCR; TCRdb stores in-frame clones only, minus some. D and trimming were read from the DNA, whereas the V and J calls and clone size are those reported in that table. The sample contains approximately 280,000 clones, roughly 85% of which appear only once. This CDR3 comprises 15 residues. V gave up 5 bases and J gave up 4 bases; unmatched junction bases: 8. The V and J genes are TRBV5-3 and TRBJ1-5; TRBD1 agrees at 8 bases. TRBV5-3 is classed as an ORF, of uncertain function. Source material: peripheral blood. This receptor was identified in a man in his fifties or sixties with active or convalescent COVID-19. CDR3 sequence (DNA): TGTGCCAGAAGGCTGCAGGGGGCGCGGAATCAGCCCCAGCATTTT. Residues: CARRLQGARNQPQHF.